These 7 T cell receptor beta chains share one sample of origin, sequenced in a study of cytomegalovirus exposure and HLA in healthy donors. Sequenced by immunoSEQ multiplex PCR; TCRdb stores in-frame clones only, minus some. The sample includes about 130,000 clones, just under 85% of them seen just once. The specimen was PBMCs. Receptor source: a young man in good health and CMV-seropositive.

The chain employs TRBV5-1 and TRBJ2-7; the D is unclear. CDR1 and CDR2 (germline): SGHRS, YFSETQ. The V end was cut by 5 bases, the J end by 2 bases, with 8 bases between. The CDR3 consists of 12 residues. CDR3 nucleotides: TGCGCCAGCAGTCAAACACCCTACGAGCAGTACTTC. This codes for CASSQTPYEQYF.

The genes are TRBV5-6 and TRBJ1-6, with D uncertain. In germline, CDR1 is SGHDT, CDR2 YYEEEE. This CDR3 is 17 amino acids long. V dropped 2 bases and J dropped 3 bases, with 15 bases sitting between them. The CDR3 reads CASSLLGSQVYNSPLHF. The CDR3 DNA sequence: TGTGCCAGCAGCTTATTAGGGAGTCAGGTCTATAATTCACCCCTCCACTTT.

The chain combines TRBV6-6 with TRBJ2-3, with a possible D match to TRBD2 (6 bases). CDR3 size: 13 residues. CDR1 MNHNY and CDR2 SVGAGI come from the germline V gene (reference sequence). Trimming took 6 bases from V and 7 from J, leaving 14 bases between them. Here the CDR3 reads CASSVDGGNTQYF. CDR3 bases: TGTGCCAGCAGCGTCGACGGGGGAAATACGCAGTATTTT.

The chain carries TRBV7-8 and TRBJ1-2; weak D call: TRBD1 (5 bases). Germline CDR1 and CDR2: SGHVS and FQNEAQ. The CDR3 is made up of 12 amino acids. Trimming removed 0 bases from V and 10 bases from J, with 9 bases in between. CDR3 protein: CASSLARGDYTF. CDR3 in DNA: TGTGCCAGCAGCTTAGCGCGGGGGGACTACACCTTC.

The chain couples TRBV5-6 to TRBJ1-2, with D perhaps TRBD1 (6 bases). Germline lookup yields CDR1 SGHDT and CDR2 YYEEEE. CDR3 length: 15 amino acids. The ends were cut back, 6 bases at V and 3 bases at J, with 18 bases in the middle. The CDR3 nucleotides are TGTGCCAGCATCGAAACAGGGTATAGTCACTATGGCTACACCTTC. It is translated as CASIETGYSHYGYTF.

This chain connects TRBV5-4 to TRBJ2-5, with 13 bases that match TRBD2. Germline trimming cut 4 bases from V and 5 bases from J; bases unmatched to any gene: 8. Germline V gene lookup returns CDR1 SGHNT and CDR2 YYREEE (reference sequence). The CDR3 contains 16 residues. CDR3 region: CASSLWTSGSDETQYF. CDR3 sequence (DNA): TGTGCCAGCAGCCTGTGGACTAGCGGGAGCGATGAGACCCAGTACTTC.

V usage is TRBV27 and J usage is TRBJ1-3; 8 bases fit TRBD1. V shed 4 bases and J 0 bases; nucleotides not matched to a gene: 5. The germline V gene has CDR1 MNHEY and CDR2 SMNVEV (reference sequence). The CDR3 is 16 residues long. The CDR3 here is CASSSAQGGSGNTIYF. The CDR3 DNA sequence: TGTGCCAGCAGTTCAGCACAGGGGGGCTCTGGAAACACCATATATTTT.